This TCR beta chain was profiled in a study of shared clonotypes between healthy human individuals. Trimming removed 3 bases at V and 9 bases at J, with 12 bases between. The CDR3 runs to 13 residues. CDR1 and CDR2 from the germline V gene are SNHLY and FYNNEI. Measured with immunoSEQ multiplex PCR; TCRdb has only the in-frame clones, and not every one. The profile shows about 560,000 clones, around three quarters of them singletons. The sample holds one count of this clone. The receptor was derived from a woman aged 40 to 50 in good health. Some clones in this sample may be carry-over from other donors' samples. The sample consisted of PBMCs. This chain joins TRBV2 and TRBJ2-1; the D is unclear. CDR3 sequence: CASSEPGVGEQFF. The CDR3 nucleotides read TGTGCCAGCAGTGAGCCGGGTGTCGGTGAGCAGTTCTTC.